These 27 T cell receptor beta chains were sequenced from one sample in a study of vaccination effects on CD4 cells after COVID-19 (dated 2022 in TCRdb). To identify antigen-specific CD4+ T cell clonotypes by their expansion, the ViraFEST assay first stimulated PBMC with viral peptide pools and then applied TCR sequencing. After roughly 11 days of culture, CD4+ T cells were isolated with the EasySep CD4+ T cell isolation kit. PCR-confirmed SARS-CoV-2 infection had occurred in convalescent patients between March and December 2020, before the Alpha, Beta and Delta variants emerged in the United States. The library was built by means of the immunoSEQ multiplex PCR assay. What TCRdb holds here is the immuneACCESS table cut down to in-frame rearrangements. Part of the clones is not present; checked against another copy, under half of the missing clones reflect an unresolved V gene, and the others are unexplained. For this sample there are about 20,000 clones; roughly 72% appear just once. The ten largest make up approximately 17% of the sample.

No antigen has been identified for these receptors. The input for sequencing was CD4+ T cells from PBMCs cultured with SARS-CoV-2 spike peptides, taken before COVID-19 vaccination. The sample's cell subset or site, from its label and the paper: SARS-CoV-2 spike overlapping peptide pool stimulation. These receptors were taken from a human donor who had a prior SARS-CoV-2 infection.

The CDR3 loop reads CASSESGVGANVLTF. CDR3 coding DNA: TGTGCCAGCAGTGAGTCAGGGGTCGGGGCCAACGTCCTGACTTTC. The chain joins TRBV2 to TRBJ2-6; tentative D call: TRBD1 (6 bases). Germline V gives CDR1 SNHLY, CDR2 FYNNEI. The CDR3 length is 15 residues. The V end lost 3 bases, the J end lost 4 bases, and 10 bases lay between the germline ends.

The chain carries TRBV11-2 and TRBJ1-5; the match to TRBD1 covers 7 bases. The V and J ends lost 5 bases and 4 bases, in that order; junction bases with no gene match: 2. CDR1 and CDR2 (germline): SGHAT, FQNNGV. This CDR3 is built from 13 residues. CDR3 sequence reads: CASSRGQNQPQHF. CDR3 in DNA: TGTGCCAGCAGCCGGGGACAGAATCAGCCCCAGCATTTT.

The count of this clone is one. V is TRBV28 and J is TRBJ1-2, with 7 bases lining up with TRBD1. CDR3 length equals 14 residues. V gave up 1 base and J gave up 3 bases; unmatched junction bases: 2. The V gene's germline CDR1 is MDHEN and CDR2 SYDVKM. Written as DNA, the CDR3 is TGTGCCAGCAGTTTATTAACAGGGGACTATGGCTACACCTTC. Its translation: CASSLLTGDYGYTF.

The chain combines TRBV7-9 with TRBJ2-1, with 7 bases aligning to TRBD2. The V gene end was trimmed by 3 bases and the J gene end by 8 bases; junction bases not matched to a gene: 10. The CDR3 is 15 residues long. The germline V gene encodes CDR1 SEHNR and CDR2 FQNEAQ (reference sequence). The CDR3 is CASSLFTREWDEQFF. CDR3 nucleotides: TGTGCCAGCAGCTTGTTTACGCGGGAGTGGGATGAGCAGTTCTTC.

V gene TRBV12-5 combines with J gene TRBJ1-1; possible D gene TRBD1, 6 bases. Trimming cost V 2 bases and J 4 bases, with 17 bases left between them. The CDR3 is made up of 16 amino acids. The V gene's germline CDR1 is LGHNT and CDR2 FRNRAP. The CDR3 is CASGLPQTGRITEAFF. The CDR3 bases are TGTGCTAGTGGTTTGCCGCAGACAGGACGAATCACTGAAGCTTTCTTT. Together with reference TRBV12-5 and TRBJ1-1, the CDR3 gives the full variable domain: DARVTQTPRHKVTEMGQEVTMRCQPILGHNTVFWYRQTMMQGLELLAYFRNRAPLDDSGMPKDRFSAEMPDATLATLKIQPSEPRDSAVYFCASGLPQTGRITEAFFGQGTRLTVV.

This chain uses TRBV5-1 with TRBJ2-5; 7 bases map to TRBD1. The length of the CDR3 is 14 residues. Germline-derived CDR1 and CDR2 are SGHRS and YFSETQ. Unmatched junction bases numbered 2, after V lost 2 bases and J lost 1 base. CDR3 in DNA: TGCGCCAGCAGCTTACAGGGGCCCCAAGAGACCCAGTACTTC. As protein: CASSLQGPQETQYF.

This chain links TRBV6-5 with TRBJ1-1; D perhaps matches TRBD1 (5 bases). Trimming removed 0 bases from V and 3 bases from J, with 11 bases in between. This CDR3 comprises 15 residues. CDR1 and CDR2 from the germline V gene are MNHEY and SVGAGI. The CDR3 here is CASSYSYGADTEAFF. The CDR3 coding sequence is TGTGCCAGCAGTTACTCGTACGGGGCGGACACTGAAGCTTTCTTT.

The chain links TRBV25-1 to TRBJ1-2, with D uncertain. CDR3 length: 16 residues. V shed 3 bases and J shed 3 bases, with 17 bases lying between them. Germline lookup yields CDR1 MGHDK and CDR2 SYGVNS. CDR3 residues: CASSDPAAREDYGYTF. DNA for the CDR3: TGTGCCAGCAGTGATCCAGCCGCGAGGGAAGACTATGGCTACACCTTC.

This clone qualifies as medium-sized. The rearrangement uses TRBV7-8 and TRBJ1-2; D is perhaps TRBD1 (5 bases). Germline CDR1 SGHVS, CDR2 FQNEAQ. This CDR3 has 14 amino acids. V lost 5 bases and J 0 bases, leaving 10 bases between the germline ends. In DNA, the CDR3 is TGTGCCAGCAGCCTTTTGACAGCTAACTATGGCTACACCTTC. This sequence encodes CASSLLTANYGYTF.

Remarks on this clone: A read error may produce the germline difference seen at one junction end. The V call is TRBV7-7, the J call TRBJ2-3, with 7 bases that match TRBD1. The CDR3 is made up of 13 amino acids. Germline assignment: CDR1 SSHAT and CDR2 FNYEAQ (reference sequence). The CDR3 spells CASSLKTGVVQYF. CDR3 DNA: TGTGCTAGCAGCTTAAAAACAGGGGTGGTGCAGTATTTT.

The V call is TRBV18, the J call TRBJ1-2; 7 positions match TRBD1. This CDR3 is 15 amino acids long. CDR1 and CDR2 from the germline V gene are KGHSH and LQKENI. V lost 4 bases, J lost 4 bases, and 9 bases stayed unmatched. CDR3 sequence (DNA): TGTGCCAGCTCACTCGGACCGGGACAGTCCTATGGCTACACCTTC. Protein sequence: CASSLGPGQSYGYTF.

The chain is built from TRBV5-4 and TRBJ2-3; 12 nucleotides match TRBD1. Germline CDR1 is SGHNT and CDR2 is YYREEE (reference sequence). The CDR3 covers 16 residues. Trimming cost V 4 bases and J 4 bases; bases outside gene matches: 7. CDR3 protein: CASSPAGTGGADTQYF. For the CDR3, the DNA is TGTGCCAGCAGCCCTGCCGGGACAGGGGGCGCAGATACGCAGTATTTT.

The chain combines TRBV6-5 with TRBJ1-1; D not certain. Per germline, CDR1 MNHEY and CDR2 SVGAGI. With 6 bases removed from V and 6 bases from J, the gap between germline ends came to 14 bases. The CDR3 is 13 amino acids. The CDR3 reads CASRPDPYSEAFF. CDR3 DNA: TGTGCCAGCAGACCCGACCCGTACTCTGAAGCTTTCTTT.

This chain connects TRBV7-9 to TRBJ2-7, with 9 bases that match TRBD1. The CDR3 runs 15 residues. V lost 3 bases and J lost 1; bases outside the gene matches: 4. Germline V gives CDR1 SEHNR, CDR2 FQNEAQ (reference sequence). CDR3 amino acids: CASSFGQGRSYEQYF. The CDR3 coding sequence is TGTGCCAGCAGCTTTGGACAGGGGCGATCCTACGAGCAGTACTTC. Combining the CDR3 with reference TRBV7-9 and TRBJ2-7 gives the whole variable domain DTGVSQNPRHKITKRGQNVTFRCDPISEHNRLYWYRQTLGQGPEFLTYFQNEAQLEKSRLLSDRFSAERPKGSFSTLEIQRTEQGDSAMYLCASSFGQGRSYEQYFGPGTRLTVT.

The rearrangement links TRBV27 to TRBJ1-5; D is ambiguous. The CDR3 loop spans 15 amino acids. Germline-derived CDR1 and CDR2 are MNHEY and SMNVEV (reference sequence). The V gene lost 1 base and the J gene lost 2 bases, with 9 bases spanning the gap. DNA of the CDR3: TGTGCCAGCAGTTTATGGGGAGTTGGCAATCAGCCCCAGCATTTT. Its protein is CASSLWGVGNQPQHF.

CDR3 amino acids: CASSPVNRDRSRPYEQYF. The DNA for the CDR3 is TGTGCCAGCAGCCCCGTCAACCGGGACAGGTCTAGGCCCTACGAGCAGTACTTC. The chain uses TRBV11-2 and TRBJ2-7; TRBD1 agrees at 8 bases. V shed 5 bases, J shed 2 bases, and the junction held 17 bases outside the gene matches. In germline, CDR1 is SGHAT, CDR2 FQNNGV. There are 18 residues in the CDR3.

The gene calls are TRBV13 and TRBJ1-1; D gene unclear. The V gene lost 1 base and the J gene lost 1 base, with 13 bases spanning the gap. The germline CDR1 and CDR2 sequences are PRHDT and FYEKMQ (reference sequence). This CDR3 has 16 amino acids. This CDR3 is CASSLVFGRKNTEAFF. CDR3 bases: TGTGCCAGCAGCTTAGTATTTGGCAGGAAGAACACTGAAGCTTTCTTT. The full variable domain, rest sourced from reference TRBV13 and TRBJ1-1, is AAGVIQSPRHLIKEKRETATLKCYPIPRHDTVYWYQQGPGQDPQFLISFYEKMQSDKGSIPDRFSAQQFSDYHSELNMSSLELGDSALYFCASSLVFGRKNTEAFFGQGTRLTVV.

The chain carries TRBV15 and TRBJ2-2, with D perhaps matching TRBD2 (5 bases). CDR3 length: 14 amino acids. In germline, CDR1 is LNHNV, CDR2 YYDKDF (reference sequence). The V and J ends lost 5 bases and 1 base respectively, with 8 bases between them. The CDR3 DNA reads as TGTGCCACCAGCCGGGGAAAGAACACCGGGGAGCTGTTTTTT. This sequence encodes CATSRGKNTGELFF.

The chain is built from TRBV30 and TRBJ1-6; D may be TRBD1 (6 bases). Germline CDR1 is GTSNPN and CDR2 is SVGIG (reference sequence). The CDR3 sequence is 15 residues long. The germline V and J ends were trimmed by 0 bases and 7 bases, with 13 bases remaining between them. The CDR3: CAWSVPGVGNSPLHF. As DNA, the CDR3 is TGTGCCTGGAGTGTACCAGGGGTTGGGAATTCACCCCTCCACTTT.

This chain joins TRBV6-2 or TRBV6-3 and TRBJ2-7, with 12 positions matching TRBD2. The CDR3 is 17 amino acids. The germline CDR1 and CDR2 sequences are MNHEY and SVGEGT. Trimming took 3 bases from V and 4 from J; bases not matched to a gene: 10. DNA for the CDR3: TGTGCCAGCAGTTATTGGACTAGCGGGAATTTGAGGTACGAGCAGTACTTC. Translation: CASSYWTSGNLRYEQYF.

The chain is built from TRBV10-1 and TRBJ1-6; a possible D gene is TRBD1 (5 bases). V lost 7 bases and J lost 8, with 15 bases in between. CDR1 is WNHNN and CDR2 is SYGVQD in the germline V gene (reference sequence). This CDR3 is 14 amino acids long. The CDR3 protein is CASTGQGSDSPLHF. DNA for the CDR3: TGCGCCAGCACCGGCCAGGGAAGTGATTCACCCCTCCACTTT.

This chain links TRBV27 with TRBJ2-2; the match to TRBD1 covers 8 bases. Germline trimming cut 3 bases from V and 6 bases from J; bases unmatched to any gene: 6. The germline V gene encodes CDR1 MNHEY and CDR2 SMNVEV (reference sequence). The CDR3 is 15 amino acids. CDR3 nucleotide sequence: TGTGCCAGCAGTTTCGACAGGGGACTCTCCGGGGAGCTGTTTTTT. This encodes CASSFDRGLSGELFF.

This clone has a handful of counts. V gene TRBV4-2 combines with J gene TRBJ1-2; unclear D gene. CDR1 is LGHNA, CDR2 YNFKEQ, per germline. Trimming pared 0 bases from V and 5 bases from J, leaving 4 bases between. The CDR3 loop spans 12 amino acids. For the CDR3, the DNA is TGTGCCAGCAGCCAAGACGCGTATGGCTACACCTTC. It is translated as CASSQDAYGYTF.

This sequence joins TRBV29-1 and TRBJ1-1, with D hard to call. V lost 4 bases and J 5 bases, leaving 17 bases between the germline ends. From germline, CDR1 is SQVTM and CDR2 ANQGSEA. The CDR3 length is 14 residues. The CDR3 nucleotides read TGCAGCGTTGGTCGTGACTACGTGGGGACTGAAGCTTTCTTT. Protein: CSVGRDYVGTEAFF.

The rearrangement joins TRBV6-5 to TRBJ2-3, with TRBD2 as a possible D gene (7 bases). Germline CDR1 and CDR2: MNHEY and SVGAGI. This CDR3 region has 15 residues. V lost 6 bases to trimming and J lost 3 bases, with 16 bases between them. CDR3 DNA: TGTGCCAGCAGGCCCGCGGGGGCATCGACAGATACGCAGTATTTT. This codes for CASRPAGASTDTQYF.

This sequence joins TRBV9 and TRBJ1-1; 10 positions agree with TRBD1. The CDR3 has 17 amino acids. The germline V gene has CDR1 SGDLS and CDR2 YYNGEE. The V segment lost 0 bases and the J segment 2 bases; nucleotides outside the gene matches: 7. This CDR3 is CASSVAGTGDSNTEAFF. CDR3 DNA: TGTGCCAGCAGCGTAGCGGGGACAGGGGACTCCAACACTGAAGCTTTCTTT. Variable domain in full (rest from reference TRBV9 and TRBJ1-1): DSGVTQTPKHLITATGQRVTLRCSPRSGDLSVYWYQQSLDQGLQFLIQYYNGEERAKGNILERFSAQQFPDLHSELNLSSLELGDSALYFCASSVAGTGDSNTEAFFGQGTRLTVV.

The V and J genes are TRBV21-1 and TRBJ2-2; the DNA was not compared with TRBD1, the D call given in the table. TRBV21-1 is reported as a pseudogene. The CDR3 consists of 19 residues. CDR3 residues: CASSKMGQDYARYTGELFF. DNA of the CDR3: TGTGCCAGCAGCAAAATGGGACAGGATTATGCGCGTTACACCGGGGAGCTGTTTTTT.